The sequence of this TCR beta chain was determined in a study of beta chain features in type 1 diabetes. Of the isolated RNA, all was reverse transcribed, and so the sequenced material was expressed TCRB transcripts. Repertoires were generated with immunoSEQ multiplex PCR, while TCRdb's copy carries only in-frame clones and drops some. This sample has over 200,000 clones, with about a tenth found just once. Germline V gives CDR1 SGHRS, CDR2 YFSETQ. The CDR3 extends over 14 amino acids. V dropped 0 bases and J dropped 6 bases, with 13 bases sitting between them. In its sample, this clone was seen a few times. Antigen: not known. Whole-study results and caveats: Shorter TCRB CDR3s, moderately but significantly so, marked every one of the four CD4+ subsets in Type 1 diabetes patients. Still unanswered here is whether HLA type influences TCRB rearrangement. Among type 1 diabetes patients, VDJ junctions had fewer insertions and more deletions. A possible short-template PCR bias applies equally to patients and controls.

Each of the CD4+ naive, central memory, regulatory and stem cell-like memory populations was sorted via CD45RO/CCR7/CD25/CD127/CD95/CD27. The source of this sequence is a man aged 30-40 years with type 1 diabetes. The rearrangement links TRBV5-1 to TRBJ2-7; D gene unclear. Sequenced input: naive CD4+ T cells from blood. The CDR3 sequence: CASSLDYVIGEQYF. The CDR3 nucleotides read TGCGCCAGCAGCTTGGATTACGTTATCGGCGAGCAGTACTTC.